Given below is one T cell receptor beta chain in context. Its antigen is not identified. The CDR3 sequence is 15 residues long. Per the germline V gene, CDR1 is LNHNV and CDR2 is YYDKDF (reference sequence). The V gene lost 0 bases and the J gene lost 0 bases, with 3 bases spanning the gap. This record belongs to a study of tumor and adjacent non-tumor tissue in lung cancer. Study-wide background: On average, productive TCRbeta reads reached roughly 4 million per sample.

TCRbeta libraries were built with three rounds of nested PCR, modified from ARM-PCR. TCRdb itself ran the multiplex PCR reads through MiXCR, one entry per CDR3 protein. The sample records about 100,000 distinct CDR3 sequences, approximately 60% being singletons. General study results and limits: Tumor repertoires had a smaller top 100 clone share than normal lung. Tumor TCR diversity, when higher, was linked to shorter survival.

RNA was extracted from bulk tissue without any cell sorting. The normal lung tissue was taken more than 3 cm from the tumor edge. The source is a man aged 30 to 45 with non-small cell lung cancer. The rearrangement uses TRBV15 and TRBJ2-6; no clear D. Specimen: distant non-tumor lung tissue. This chain's CDR3 is CATSREGSGANVLTF. The CDR3 DNA reads TGTGCCACCAGCAGAGAGGGCTCTGGGGCCAACGTCCTGACTTTC.